These 28 T cell receptor beta chains originate from one sample sequenced in a study of CD8+ T cells in alopecia areata. Extraction of RNA preceded its reverse transcription into cDNA, which served as the sequencing template. Profiled with immunoSEQ multiplex PCR; TCRdb holds only in-frame clones, not every one. Of 150,000 or so clones listed, more than 40% were seen once; the top ten hold 6.5% to 7.5%. The material sequenced was CD4+ T cells sorted from blood. The receptors originated from a human donor with alopecia areata.

The chain has TRBV28 and TRBJ2-7; 11 nucleotides match TRBD2. With V trimmed by 10 bases and J by 3 bases, 5 bases remained unmatched. Germline V gene sequence: CDR1 MDHEN, CDR2 SYDVKM. The CDR3 is 13 amino acids. The chain's CDR3 is CATTGTSGYEQYF. The CDR3 nucleotides are TGTGCCACCACCGGGACTAGCGGCTACGAGCAGTACTTC. The whole variable domain, remainder taken from reference TRBV28 and TRBJ2-7, is DVKVTQSSRYLVKRTGEKVFLECVQDMDHENMFWYRQDPGLGLRLIYFSYDVKMKEKGDIPEGYSVSREKKERFSLILESASTNQTSMYLCATTGTSGYEQYFGPGTRLTVT.

This chain connects TRBV7-2 to TRBJ2-1; 9 bases are shared with TRBD2. The trim removed 5 bases at V and 7 bases at J, leaving 12 bases unmatched. Germline CDR1 is SGHTA and CDR2 is FQGNSA. The CDR3 extends over 16 amino acids. CDR3 region: CASSPQAGGPRNEQFF. The DNA of the CDR3 is TGTGCCAGCAGCCCCCAGGCGGGAGGGCCTAGGAATGAGCAGTTCTTC.

The J gene is TRBJ1-2, the V gene TRBV30, with D uncertain. The CDR3 totals 13 residues. Trimming pared 0 bases from V and 1 base from J, leaving 6 bases between. Germline assignment: CDR1 GTSNPN and CDR2 SVGIG (reference sequence). CDR3 sequence reads: CAWSVQNNYGYTF. DNA of the CDR3: TGTGCCTGGAGTGTACAGAATAACTATGGCTACACCTTC.

The chain uses TRBV14 and TRBJ1-1; D call uncertain. Trimming pared 5 bases from V and 1 base from J, leaving 8 bases between. This CDR3 has 13 amino acids. The germline V gene has CDR1 SGHDN and CDR2 FVKESK. The CDR3 sequence is CASSETENTEAFF. Here the CDR3 DNA reads TGTGCCAGCAGCGAAACAGAGAACACTGAAGCTTTCTTT. The entire variable domain, with the rest obtained from reference TRBV14 and TRBJ1-1, is as follows: EAGVTQFPSHSVIEKGQTVTLRCDPISGHDNLYWYRRVMGKEIKFLLHFVKESKQDESGMPNNRFLAERTGGTYSTLKVQPAELEDSGVYFCASSETENTEAFFGQGTRLTVV.

The rearrangement uses TRBV4-1 and TRBJ2-7; TRBD1 matches 9 bases. Germline loops: CDR1 MGHRA, CDR2 YSYEKL. The V segment lost 3 bases and the J segment 3 bases; nucleotides outside the gene matches: 6. This CDR3 contains 15 residues. This CDR3 is CASSQAGTGIYEQYF. CDR3 nucleotides: TGCGCCAGCAGCCAGGCCGGGACAGGGATCTACGAGCAGTACTTC.

The chain links TRBV30 to TRBJ2-1; D gene ambiguous. This CDR3 comprises 15 residues. Deletions cut 3 bases from V and 2 bases from J, with 14 bases between. The V gene's germline CDR1 is GTSNPN and CDR2 SVGIG (reference sequence). The CDR3, as DNA: TGTGCCTGGAGCGGCAGATTACGTACCTACAATGAGCAGTTCTTC. This gives the protein CAWSGRLRTYNEQFF.

This clone showed up just a few times. Written as DNA, the CDR3 is TGTGCCAGCAGTTTAAGGCGGGAGGTCCCAGATGAGCAGTTCTTC. Its translation is CASSLRREVPDEQFF. V usage is TRBV28 and J usage is TRBJ2-1; 8 nucleotides agree with TRBD2. The V and J ends lost 2 bases and 8 bases, in that order; junction bases with no gene match: 8. Germline V gene sequence: CDR1 MDHEN, CDR2 SYDVKM. The CDR3 is made up of 15 amino acids.

The chain joins TRBV5-8 to TRBJ2-5, with D unresolved. CDR3 length: 13 residues. Germline V CDR1 and CDR2: SGHTS, YDEGEE. V was shortened by 2 bases and J by 3 bases, with 8 bases between the two germline ends. In nucleotides, the CDR3 is TGTGCCAGCAGCTTCGATGCAAAAGAGACCCAGTACTTC. Translated, it gives CASSFDAKETQYF.

The chain combines TRBV5-4 with TRBJ2-5; no reliable D call. Germline lookup yields CDR1 SGHNT and CDR2 YYREEE (reference sequence). CDR3 length: 13 amino acids. The germline V and J ends were trimmed by 2 bases and 3 bases, with 8 bases remaining between them. The CDR3 here is CASSFPREETQYF. In nucleotides, the CDR3 is TGTGCCAGCAGCTTCCCTCGGGAAGAGACCCAGTACTTC.

CDR3 bases: TGCGCCAGCAGCATAGGACGGCGGCAAGAGACCCAGTACTTC. Amino acids: CASSIGRRQETQYF. The chain joins TRBV5-1 to TRBJ2-5, with D hard to call. The CDR3 contains 14 residues. With 4 bases removed from V and 2 bases from J, the gap between germline ends came to 12 bases. Germline CDR1 reads SGHRS; CDR2 reads YFSETQ. The full variable domain, in which reference TRBV5-1 and TRBJ2-5 provide the parts outside the CDR3, is KAGVTQTPRYLIKTRGQQVTLSCSPISGHRSVSWYQQTPGQGLQFLFEYFSETQRNKGNFPGRFSGRQFSNSRSEMNVSTLELGDSALYLCASSIGRRQETQYFGPGTRLLVL.

The genes are TRBV6-1 and TRBJ2-7; 8 bases are shared with TRBD2. After removal of 4 bases from V and 4 bases from J, the junction contained 12 bases not matched to a gene. The CDR3 extends over 16 amino acids. Germline CDR1 is MNHNS and CDR2 is SASEGT. The CDR3 reads CASSVSSSGSWYEQYF. Here the CDR3 DNA reads TGTGCCAGCAGTGTTTCGAGCAGCGGGAGTTGGTACGAGCAGTACTTC.

This clone was seen a few times. The CDR3 reads CASSLHQPANTGELFF. CDR3 in DNA: TGTGCCAGCAGTTTACACCAGCCCGCGAACACCGGGGAGCTGTTTTTT. The rearrangement joins TRBV27 to TRBJ2-2, with unresolved D. Germline CDR1 and CDR2: MNHEY and SMNVEV (reference sequence). The CDR3 sequence is 16 residues long. V was shortened by 2 bases and J by 0 bases, with 10 bases between the two germline ends.

The chain joins TRBV6-1 to TRBJ1-1, with TRBD1 as a possible D gene (5 bases). V was trimmed by 10 bases and J by 3 bases, leaving 15 bases between them. The germline CDR1 and CDR2 sequences are MNHNS and SASEGT. The CDR3 sequence is 13 residues long. The CDR3, as DNA: TGTGCCAACAGCAGGGTCTGGGACACTGAAGCTTTCTTT. Translation: CANSRVWDTEAFF.

This chain joins TRBV5-1 and TRBJ2-1, with D uncertain. Germline-derived CDR1 and CDR2 are SGHRS and YFSETQ. The CDR3 is 12 amino acids. Trimming left V 4 bases short and J 3 bases short, with 5 bases between. In nucleotides, the CDR3 is TGCGCCAGCAGCCATAACTACAATGAGCAGTTCTTC. It codes for CASSHNYNEQFF.

In nucleotides, the CDR3 is TGTGCCAGCAGCTTAGAGTTTAGATCCAGCTCCGAGCAGTTCTTC. Amino acid sequence: CASSLEFRSSSEQFF. This rearrangement joins TRBV7-2 to TRBJ2-1; no clear D gene. From germline, CDR1 is SGHTA and CDR2 FQGNSA. The CDR3 sequence is 15 residues long. Trimming took 1 base from V and 10 from J, leaving 17 bases between them.

This clone was seen a handful of times. The chain combines TRBV19 with TRBJ2-2; TRBD2 matches at 10 bases. V lost 3 bases and J lost 7; bases outside the gene matches: 8. The CDR3 has 16 amino acids. Germline CDR1 is LNHDA and CDR2 is SQIVND (reference sequence). In DNA form, the CDR3 reads TGTGCCAGTAGTATCCTAGCGGGAGTTGGTAGCGGGGAGCTGTTTTTT. It specifies CASSILAGVGSGELFF.

This clone was recorded a few times. The chain has TRBV18 and TRBJ2-2; D gene uncertain. Germline CDR1 KGHSH, CDR2 LQKENI. The CDR3 is 13 amino acids. Trimming took 2 bases from V and 4 from J, leaving 5 bases between them. The CDR3 region is CASSPALTGELFF. The CDR3 region has the DNA TGTGCCAGCTCACCAGCGCTCACCGGGGAGCTGTTTTTT.

V gene TRBV5-1 combines with J gene TRBJ1-1, with 10 positions matching TRBD1. Unmatched junction bases numbered 14, after V lost 4 bases and J lost 5 bases. The CDR3 covers 17 residues. Germline V CDR1 and CDR2: SGHRS, YFSETQ. CDR3 amino acids: CASSVPGQGIARTEAFF. The CDR3 DNA sequence: TGCGCCAGCAGCGTACCGGGACAGGGGATTGCGAGGACTGAAGCTTTCTTT.

This clone appeared a single time. The genes are TRBV5-4 and TRBJ2-1; TRBD2 aligns across 10 bases. Germline CDR1 reads SGHNT; CDR2 reads YYREEE (reference sequence). The CDR3 runs 16 residues. V lost 1 base to trimming and J lost 5 bases; unmatched junction nucleotides: 6. For the CDR3, the DNA is TGTGCCAGCAGCTTGAAGAGTAGCGGGAGGCACAATGAGCAGTTCTTC. It is translated as CASSLKSSGRHNEQFF. The variable domain in full, completed from reference TRBV5-4 and TRBJ2-1, reads ETGVTQSPTHLIKTRGQQVTLRCSSQSGHNTVSWYQQALGQGPQFIFQYYREEENGRGNFPPRFSGLQFPNYSSELNVNALELDDSALYLCASSLKSSGRHNEQFFGPGTRLTVL.

This clone was counted a few times. This sequence joins TRBV10-3 and TRBJ2-3, with D perhaps matching TRBD1 or TRBD2 (5 bases each). Germline V gene sequence: CDR1 ENHRY, CDR2 SYGVKD. V gave up 5 bases and J gave up 6 bases, with 6 bases separating them. The CDR3 extends over 11 amino acids. CDR3 coding DNA: TGTGCCATCAGTTGGGGGGATACGCAGTATTTT. It specifies CAISWGDTQYF.

The V call is TRBV29-1, the J call TRBJ2-7, with D uncertain. The CDR3 is 12 amino acids. The germline V and J ends were trimmed by 6 bases and 0 bases, with 9 bases remaining between them. CDR1 SQVTM and CDR2 ANQGSEA come from the germline V gene. Here the CDR3 reads CSVAQSSYEQYF. Written as DNA, the CDR3 is TGCAGCGTAGCACAGAGCTCCTACGAGCAGTACTTC.

This chain uses TRBV6-1 with TRBJ1-5; no definite D call. The CDR3 length is 15 residues. V lost 0 bases, J lost 4 bases, and 10 bases lay in between. In germline, CDR1 is MNHNS, CDR2 SASEGT. The CDR3 sequence: CASSEAGQQNQPQHF. DNA for the CDR3: TGTGCCAGCAGTGAAGCAGGGCAGCAAAATCAGCCCCAGCATTTT.

The V gene is TRBV29-1, the J gene TRBJ2-5, with 7 nucleotides matching TRBD1. This CDR3 contains 13 residues. The V gene's germline CDR1 is SQVTM and CDR2 ANQGSEA. V gave up 4 bases and J gave up 9 bases; unmatched junction bases: 11. The CDR3 bases are TGCAGCGTTGTGGGGACAGTTCCAAGGGCCCAGTACTTC. The encoded protein is CSVVGTVPRAQYF.

This clone occurred a few times. Other nucleotide sequences from this sample produce the same CDR3. The chain joins TRBV29-1 to TRBJ2-1; tentative D call: TRBD2 (5 bases). Per the germline V gene, CDR1 is SQVTM and CDR2 is ANQGSEA. This CDR3 is built from 13 residues. V shed 4 bases and J shed 2 bases, with 9 bases lying between them. CDR3 in amino acids: CSVARTAYNEQFF. The CDR3 DNA reads as TGCAGCGTTGCTCGGACTGCCTACAATGAGCAGTTCTTC.

This chain connects TRBV7-2 to TRBJ2-1, with D perhaps TRBD1 or TRBD2 (6 bases each). The CDR3 has 19 residues. Deletions cut 1 base from V and 4 bases from J, with 23 bases between. CDR1 SGHTA and CDR2 FQGNSA come from the germline V gene. The CDR3: CASSLDSGRPRRGYNEQFF. As DNA, the CDR3 is TGTGCCAGCAGCTTAGATAGCGGACGACCCAGGAGGGGGTACAATGAGCAGTTCTTC.

The V gene is TRBV29-1, the J gene TRBJ2-5; a weak D match, TRBD2 (6 bases). V lost 6 bases, J lost 8 bases, and 19 bases lay in between. CDR1 is SQVTM and CDR2 is ANQGSEA in the germline V gene. The CDR3 is made up of 13 amino acids. The CDR3 sequence is CSVGGRARNTQYF. CDR3 bases: TGCAGCGTGGGGGGTAGAGCGAGAAACACCCAGTACTTC. Supplemented by reference TRBV29-1 and TRBJ2-5, the full variable domain reads SAVISQKPSRDICQRGTSLTIQCQVDSQVTMMFWYRQQPGQSLTLIATANQGSEATYESGFVIDKFPISRPNLTFSTLTVSNMSPEDSSIYLCSVGGRARNTQYFGPGTRLLVL.

The chain joins TRBV6-6 to TRBJ2-6; no reliable D call. The V end was cut by 4 bases, the J end by 2 bases, with 12 bases between. CDR1 and CDR2 from the germline V gene are MNHNY and SVGAGI (reference sequence). The CDR3 is 16 residues long. The CDR3, as DNA: TGTGCCAGCAGTTTACCCGTTGGGGCTGGGGCCAACGTCCTGACTTTC. This sequence encodes CASSLPVGAGANVLTF.

This clone showed up just a few times. The genes are TRBV28 and TRBJ2-7; tentatively, D is TRBD1 or TRBD2 (5 bases each). Trimming cost V 9 bases and J 0 bases, with 21 bases left between them. CDR1 MDHEN and CDR2 SYDVKM come from the germline V gene. The CDR3 is 16 amino acids. Written as DNA, the CDR3 is TGTGCCAGTAGATCCCGGGGCCGCCAATCCTCCTACGAGCAGTACTTC. Its protein product is CASRSRGRQSSYEQYF.